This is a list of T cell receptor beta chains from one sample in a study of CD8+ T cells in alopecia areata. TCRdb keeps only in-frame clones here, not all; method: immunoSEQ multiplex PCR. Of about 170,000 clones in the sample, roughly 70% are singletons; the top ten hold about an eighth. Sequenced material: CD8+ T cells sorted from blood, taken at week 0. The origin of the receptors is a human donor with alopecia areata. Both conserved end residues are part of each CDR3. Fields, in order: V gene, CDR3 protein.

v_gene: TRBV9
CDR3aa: CASSADRYHTGELFF

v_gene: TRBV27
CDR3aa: CASSQPESATQYF

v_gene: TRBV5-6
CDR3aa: CASSFAGELFF

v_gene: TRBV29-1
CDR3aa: CSGQKEMETQYF

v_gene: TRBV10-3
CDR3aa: CAISEPRLAGSSYNEQFF

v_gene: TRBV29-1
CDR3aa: CSELPGQGPSGVYEQYF

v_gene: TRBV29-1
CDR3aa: CSVRGGRRETQYF

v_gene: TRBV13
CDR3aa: CASSSGILQNTIYF

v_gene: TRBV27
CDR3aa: CASSPQPRGAETQYF

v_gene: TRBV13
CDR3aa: CASSAEGTASGNTIYF